Below, 19 T cell receptor beta chains from the same sample are listed, as sequenced in a study of sequential checkpoint blockade in melanoma. Clones were read by immunoSEQ multiplex PCR, and TCRdb kept only the in-frame ones, dropping some. The table records about 37,000 clones, roughly a third of them present only once. As to treatment: randomized to nivolumab then ipilimumab (arm A) or the reverse (arm B). The sample consisted of tumor tissue (inferred from file names), taken from a patient given nivolumab and ipilimumab in sequence. The receptor source for this set is a human donor with melanoma.

This clone was seen more than once but under ten times. The genes are TRBV9 and TRBJ1-6; TRBD1 matches 8 bases. Germline loops: CDR1 SGDLS, CDR2 YYNGEE. The CDR3 extends over 15 amino acids. V trimming: 0 bases; J trimming: 10 bases; junction bases outside the gene matches: 6. This chain's CDR3 is CASSVATGGRSPLHF. CDR3 DNA sequence: TGTGCCAGCAGCGTAGCTACAGGGGGAAGGTCACCCCTCCACTTT.

The chain joins TRBV6-8 to TRBJ1-1; TRBD1 agrees at 9 bases. J gave up 1 base and V 6 bases, and 3 bases lay outside the gene matches. CDR3 size: 14 residues. Germline V gene lookup returns CDR1 MNHGY and CDR2 SAAAGT. CDR3 sequence reads: CASRSGQGNTEAFF. As DNA, the CDR3 is TGTGCCAGCAGATCGGGACAGGGGAACACTGAAGCTTTCTTT.

This clone turned up a few times. This chain links TRBV11-3 with TRBJ1-2; 9 positions agree with TRBD1. This CDR3 is built from 14 residues. The germline CDR1 and CDR2 sequences are SGHNT and YENEEA. The V segment lost 3 bases and the J segment 6 bases; nucleotides outside the gene matches: 5. CDR3 protein: CASSFSNRGHGYTF. CDR3 sequence (DNA): TGTGCCAGCAGCTTCTCGAACAGGGGGCATGGCTACACCTTC.

The chain is built from TRBV6-8 and TRBJ2-1, with 13 bases lining up with TRBD2. This CDR3 region has 15 residues. The trim removed 6 bases at V and 10 bases at J, leaving 9 bases unmatched. Per the germline V gene, CDR1 is MNHGY and CDR2 is SAAAGT. Here the CDR3 reads CASSAGTSGTNEQFF. The CDR3 region has the DNA TGTGCCAGCAGCGCCGGGACTAGCGGGACCAACGAGCAGTTCTTC.

This clone has more than one count but fewer than ten. The chain uses TRBV28 and TRBJ2-7; D is unresolved. V lost 6 bases, J lost 7 bases, and 13 bases lay in between. This CDR3 comprises 12 residues. CDR1 and CDR2 from the germline V gene are MDHEN and SYDVKM. The CDR3 DNA follows: TGTGCCAGCAGGGGCCCGGGTAGGGAGCAGTACTTC. It translates to CASRGPGREQYF.

The count of this clone is one. The rearrangement links TRBV30 to TRBJ1-4; tentatively, D is TRBD1 (6 bases). Trimming removed 7 bases from V and 5 bases from J, with 11 bases in between. The CDR3 consists of 12 residues. Germline V CDR1 and CDR2: GTSNPN, SVGIG (reference sequence). CDR3 nucleotides: TGTGCCTCAGGACAGCAAAATGAAAAACTGTTTTTT. As protein: CASGQQNEKLFF.

The chain is built from TRBV29-1 and TRBJ2-3, with D tentatively TRBD1 (8 bases). Germline V gene data show CDR1 as SQVTM and CDR2 as ANQGSEA. V lost 5 bases and J 5 bases, leaving 11 bases between the germline ends. The CDR3 extends over 12 amino acids. The CDR3 DNA reads TGCAGCGTTTACAGGGGGGGAGATACGCAGTATTTT. The encoded protein is CSVYRGGDTQYF.

This clone has at least ten counts. The V call is TRBV23-1, the J call TRBJ1-1; tentative D call: TRBD1 (6 bases). TRBV23-1 is annotated as an ORF whose role is uncertain. V was trimmed by 7 bases and J by 0 bases, leaving 9 bases between them. The CDR3 totals 13 residues. The CDR3 sequence is CASIRGMNTEAFF. The CDR3 DNA sequence: TGCGCCAGCATCAGGGGAATGAACACTGAAGCTTTCTTT.

This clone was seen a handful of times. The chain carries TRBV6-8 and TRBJ2-7; no definite D call. The CDR3 consists of 13 residues. V gave up 6 bases and J gave up 1 base, with 10 bases separating them. The germline gives CDR1 MNHGY, CDR2 SAAAGT. The CDR3 region is CASRMEASYEQYF. In DNA, the CDR3 is TGTGCCAGCAGGATGGAAGCATCCTACGAGCAGTACTTC.

This clone came up a few times. This sequence joins TRBV9 and TRBJ2-3, with a possible D match to TRBD2 (5 bases). This CDR3 comprises 13 residues. Germline-derived CDR1 and CDR2 are SGDLS and YYNGEE. V shed 2 bases and J shed 7 bases, with 11 bases lying between them. The CDR3 loop is CASSVIATNTQYF. The DNA for the CDR3 is TGTGCCAGCAGCGTTATAGCGACGAATACGCAGTATTTT.

The rearrangement uses TRBV19 and TRBJ2-3; possibly TRBD1 for D (6 bases). The CDR3 has 15 residues. V lost 6 bases, J lost 0 bases, and 13 bases lay in between. Germline values: CDR1 LNHDA, CDR2 SQIVND (reference sequence). CDR3 in amino acids: CASRTDSLSTDTQYF. CDR3 DNA sequence: TGTGCCAGTAGGACGGACAGCTTAAGCACAGATACGCAGTATTTT.

V gene TRBV29-1 combines with J gene TRBJ1-1, with D possibly matching TRBD1 (6 bases). The CDR3 spans 15 residues. V gave up 7 bases and J gave up 1 base, with 19 bases separating them. Looked up from germline, CDR1 is SQVTM and CDR2 is ANQGSEA. Written as DNA, the CDR3 is TGCAGCGCTGGGAACAGGGAATTCGGGAACACTGAAGCTTTCTTT. As protein: CSAGNREFGNTEAFF.

The chain carries TRBV14 and TRBJ2-5; 8 bases match TRBD2. This CDR3 contains 11 residues. CDR1 is SGHDN, CDR2 FVKESK, per germline. V lost 4 bases, J lost 9 bases, and 1 base stayed unmatched. The CDR3 here is CASSPGGAQYF. For the CDR3, the DNA is TGTGCCAGCAGCCCCGGGGGGGCCCAGTACTTC.

The chain is built from TRBV18 and TRBJ2-1; the D is unclear. Trimming pared 6 bases from V and 0 bases from J, leaving 12 bases between. Germline values: CDR1 KGHSH, CDR2 LQKENI. This CDR3 is 15 amino acids long. The CDR3: CASSRRSPSYNEQFF. CDR3 nucleotide sequence: TGTGCCAGCTCCCGACGGTCCCCCTCCTACAATGAGCAGTTCTTC.

The chain carries TRBV6-8 and TRBJ1-3, with D possibly matching TRBD1 (5 bases). This CDR3 spans 16 amino acids. The germline V gene encodes CDR1 MNHGY and CDR2 SAAAGT. Trimming took 4 bases from V and 3 from J, leaving 16 bases between them. DNA for the CDR3: TGTGCCAGCAGTTCGAGGGAAGGGGCAGGTGGAAACACCATATATTTT. The encoded protein is CASSSREGAGGNTIYF.

In this sample, this clone is medium-sized (0.01 to 0.1%). The chain carries TRBV18 and TRBJ1-5; D remains unclear. The CDR3 spans 14 residues. From germline, CDR1 is KGHSH and CDR2 LQKENI. Trimming left V 2 bases short and J 9 bases short, with 14 bases between. In DNA, the CDR3 is TGTGCCAGCTCACCAGGTGTGGCGAGTCCGCCCCAGCATTTT. It codes for CASSPGVASPPQHF.

This clone has just a few counts. The gene calls are TRBV11-3 and TRBJ2-7; D not certain. The germline V gene encodes CDR1 SGHNT and CDR2 YENEEA. V lost 4 bases and J 5 bases, leaving 18 bases between the germline ends. This CDR3 contains 15 residues. CDR3 nucleotide sequence: TGTGCCAGCAGCTCCAATGGGGAATTTCAGGACGAGCAGTACTTC. Protein sequence: CASSSNGEFQDEQYF.

This clone was detected only a few times. The chain joins TRBV6-8 to TRBJ1-3; D is possibly TRBD1 (6 bases). The V gene's germline CDR1 is MNHGY and CDR2 SAAAGT. V was cut by 2 bases and J by 0 bases, with 11 bases left in between. The CDR3 runs to 16 residues. The CDR3 protein is CASSYLTGISGNTIYF. The CDR3 bases are TGTGCCAGCAGTTACCTAACAGGGATCTCTGGAAACACCATATATTTT.

This clone was detected a few times. The chain has TRBV28 and TRBJ1-1; tentative D call: TRBD1 (6 bases). The CDR3 totals 16 residues. Germline V lookup: CDR1 MDHEN, CDR2 SYDVKM. Trimming removed 2 bases at V and 0 bases at J, with 13 bases between. CDR3 in amino acids: CASSLGQGRMNTEAFF. The DNA for the CDR3 is TGTGCCAGCAGTTTAGGGCAGGGGAGGATGAACACTGAAGCTTTCTTT.